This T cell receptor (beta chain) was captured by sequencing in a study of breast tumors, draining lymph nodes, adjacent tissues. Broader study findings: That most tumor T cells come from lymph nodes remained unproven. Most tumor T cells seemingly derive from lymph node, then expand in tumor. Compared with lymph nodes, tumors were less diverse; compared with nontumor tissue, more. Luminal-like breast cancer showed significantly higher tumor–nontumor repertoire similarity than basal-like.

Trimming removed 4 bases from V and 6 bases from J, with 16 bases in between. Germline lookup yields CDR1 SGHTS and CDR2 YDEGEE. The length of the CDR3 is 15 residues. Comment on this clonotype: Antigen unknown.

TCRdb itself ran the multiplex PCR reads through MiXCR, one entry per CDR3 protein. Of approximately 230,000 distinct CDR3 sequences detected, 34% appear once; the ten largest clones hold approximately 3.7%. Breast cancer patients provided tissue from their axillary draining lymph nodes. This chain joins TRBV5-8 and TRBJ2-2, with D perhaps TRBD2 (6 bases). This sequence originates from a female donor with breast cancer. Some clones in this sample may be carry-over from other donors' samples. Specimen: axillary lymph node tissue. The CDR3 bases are TGTGCCAGCAGCGCTAGCGAAAGGTTGGCCGGGGAGCTGTTTTTT. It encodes CASSASERLAGELFF. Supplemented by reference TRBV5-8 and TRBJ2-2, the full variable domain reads EAGVTQSPTHLIKTRGQQATLRCSPISGHTSVYWYQQALGLGLQFLLWYDEGEERNRGNFPPRFSGRQFPNYSSELNVNALELEDSALYLCASSASERLAGELFFGEGSRLTVL.